This passage covers 29 T cell receptor beta chains from one sample sequenced in a study of shared clonotypes between healthy human individuals. Sequencing was performed with immunoSEQ multiplex PCR; in TCRdb, only in-frame clones are kept and a portion is missing. Of approximately 2.5 million clones in the sample, over 85% were seen once. Sequencing was carried out using naive CD4+ T cells from PBMCs. Subset defined: CD45RA+ positively selected. All receptors come from a young man in good health. Some clones in this sample may be carry-over from other donors' samples.

The rearrangement joins TRBV5-5 to TRBJ1-1, with unresolved D. This CDR3 contains 15 residues. The V end was cut by 0 bases, the J end by 5 bases, with 14 bases between. CDR1 and CDR2 from the germline V gene are SGHKS and YYEKEE (reference sequence). CDR3 sequence (DNA): TGTGCCAGCAGCTTGGTGGTGGGGAGTGAAACTGAAGCTTTCTTT. Residues: CASSLVVGSETEAFF.

The chain links TRBV11-2 to TRBJ2-5, with 7 bases matching TRBD2. CDR3 length: 16 residues. Germline CDR1 reads SGHAT; CDR2 reads FQNNGV. V was pared by 2 bases and J by 2 bases, with 8 bases of the junction left unmatched. In DNA form, the CDR3 reads TGTGCCAGCAGCTTAATCATCAGCGGGACGCAAGAGACCCAGTACTTC. It codes for CASSLIISGTQETQYF.

V is TRBV2 and J is TRBJ2-3; TRBD2 might be the D (5 bases). The CDR3 totals 14 residues. V was shortened by 5 bases and J by 5 bases, with 14 bases between the two germline ends. Per germline, CDR1 SNHLY and CDR2 FYNNEI. The DNA for the CDR3 is TGTGCCAGCAGTCTGACTACCCGGGGAGATACGCAGTATTTT. Translation: CASSLTTRGDTQYF.

J is TRBJ1-1 and V is TRBV28; D call uncertain. Germline CDR1 MDHEN, CDR2 SYDVKM. This CDR3 region has 15 residues. Trimming pared 5 bases from V and 6 bases from J, leaving 19 bases between. The CDR3 coding sequence is TGTGCCAGCAGTACACCGACACGGAGGAAATCTGAAGCTTTCTTT. Its translation is CASSTPTRRKSEAFF.

The rearrangement joins TRBV4-3 to TRBJ1-6, with 10 nucleotides matching TRBD1. J gave up 6 bases and V 2 bases, and 10 bases lay outside the gene matches. CDR1 LGHNA and CDR2 YSLEER come from the germline V gene. The CDR3 spans 18 residues. The CDR3 sequence is CASSQTVPGQGSNSPLHF. In nucleotides, the CDR3 is TGCGCCAGCAGCCAAACCGTCCCGGGACAGGGGAGTAATTCACCCCTCCACTTT.

V gene TRBV27 combines with J gene TRBJ1-2; D unresolved. This CDR3 comprises 14 residues. V lost 5 bases and J 5 bases, leaving 15 bases between the germline ends. The germline V gene encodes CDR1 MNHEY and CDR2 SMNVEV (reference sequence). DNA for the CDR3: TGTGCCAGCAGTCGATCCTTGGATCTGTATGGCTACACCTTC. Encoded protein: CASSRSLDLYGYTF.

As for this clone: The junction departs from the called germline gene at one end, perhaps through a read error. The V call is TRBV18, the J call TRBJ2-7; a possible D gene is TRBD1 (6 bases). This CDR3 is 12 amino acids long. Germline V gives CDR1 KGHSH, CDR2 LQKENI. Written as DNA, the CDR3 is TGTGCCAGCTCACTGACACGGGACACTTGGGACTTC. It encodes CASSLTRDTWDF.

This rearrangement joins TRBV9 to TRBJ2-3; D call uncertain. V lost 0 bases and J 4 bases, leaving 6 bases between the germline ends. The CDR3 is 13 amino acids. Germline lookup yields CDR1 SGDLS and CDR2 YYNGEE. The CDR3 DNA reads TGTGCCAGCAGCGTAGCTTTGGCAGATACGCAGTATTTT. Its translation: CASSVALADTQYF.

This chain joins TRBV4-2 and TRBJ1-2; D unclear. CDR1 is LGHNA, CDR2 YNFKEQ, per germline. The V and J ends lost 4 bases and 4 bases respectively, with 13 bases between them. The CDR3 is 14 amino acids. CDR3 loop: CASSPPWAGYGYTF. DNA for the CDR3: TGTGCCAGCAGCCCCCCTTGGGCAGGCTATGGCTACACCTTC.

The genes are TRBV6-1 and TRBJ1-2; weak D call: TRBD1 (6 bases). Deletions cut 1 base from V and 7 bases from J, with 19 bases between. Germline V gene data show CDR1 as MNHNS and CDR2 as SASEGT. The CDR3 covers 16 residues. This CDR3 reads CASSEVGADNLLGYTF. DNA for the CDR3: TGTGCCAGCAGTGAAGTGGGGGCGGATAATCTGCTTGGCTACACCTTC.

Note on this clone: One end of the junction varies from germline; a read error may be responsible. The same CDR3 can be traced to other DNA sequences in this sample. This chain uses TRBV2 with TRBJ1-1; D ambiguous. Germline CDR1 reads SNHLY; CDR2 reads FYNNEI. The CDR3 has 11 amino acids. The CDR3 region has the DNA TGTGCCAGCAGCCTGAATACTGAAGCTTTCTTT. Its translation: CASSLNTEAFF. The full variable domain, its missing parts supplied by reference TRBV2 and TRBJ1-1, is EPEVTQTPSHQVTQMGQEVILRCVPISNHLYFYWYRQILGQKVEFLVSFYNNEISEKSEIFDDQFSVERPDGSNFTLKIRSTKLEDSAMYFCASSLNTEAFFGQGTRLTVV.

The CDR3 here is CSVSAVGEGLHEQYF. CDR3 DNA: TGCAGCGTTTCAGCGGTGGGCGAGGGGCTCCACGAGCAGTACTTC. This chain uses TRBV29-1 with TRBJ2-7, with D perhaps TRBD1 or TRBD2 (5 bases each). Germline V gives CDR1 SQVTM, CDR2 ANQGSEA. V lost 5 bases and J 5 bases, leaving 22 bases between the germline ends. The CDR3 spans 15 residues.

The chain has TRBV28 and TRBJ1-3; a weak D match, TRBD1 (6 bases). Trimming removed 5 bases at V and 0 bases at J, with 14 bases between. This CDR3 comprises 16 residues. CDR1 is MDHEN and CDR2 is SYDVKM in the germline V gene. The CDR3 sequence: CASSTYTGNSGNTIYF. The CDR3 DNA follows: TGTGCCAGCAGTACTTATACAGGGAACTCTGGAAACACCATATATTTT.

The chain couples TRBV11-3 to TRBJ2-2; tentatively, D is TRBD1 or TRBD2 (7 bases each). V was cut by 5 bases and J by 5 bases, with 18 bases left in between. Per germline, CDR1 SGHNT and CDR2 YENEEA. CDR3 length equals 16 residues. CDR3 protein: CASSPRQGGKTGELFF. CDR3 in DNA: TGTGCCAGCAGCCCCCGACAGGGAGGGAAAACCGGGGAGCTGTTTTTT.

V gene TRBV7-3 combines with J gene TRBJ2-3; D call uncertain. Germline loops: CDR1 SGHTA, CDR2 FQGTGA. The CDR3 covers 16 residues. V was pared by 5 bases and J by 2 bases, with 17 bases between. The CDR3 coding sequence is TGTGCCAGCAGCGGCCGGACCCACCCTCCCACAGATACGCAGTATTTT. It specifies CASSGRTHPPTDTQYF.

Only one count was recorded for this clone. The chain carries TRBV4-1 and TRBJ2-1; D is possibly TRBD2 (7 bases). CDR3 length: 14 amino acids. Germline V gene data show CDR1 as MGHRA and CDR2 as YSYEKL. V dropped 1 base and J dropped 9 bases, with 13 bases sitting between them. The CDR3 loop reads CASSQVGRGAEQFF. The CDR3 DNA sequence: TGCGCCAGCAGCCAAGTAGGACGGGGGGCTGAGCAGTTCTTC.

The chain joins TRBV5-1 to TRBJ1-1; no clear D gene. CDR1 is SGHRS and CDR2 is YFSETQ in the germline V gene. Trimming left V 3 bases short and J 1 base short, with 16 bases between. This CDR3 spans 16 amino acids. As DNA, the CDR3 is TGCGCCAGCAGCTCCATACTAACCGGGGAGAACACTGAAGCTTTCTTT. It specifies CASSSILTGENTEAFF.

About this clone: Other DNA sequences in the sample encode the same CDR3. This chain connects TRBV18 to TRBJ2-2, with TRBD2 identical over 13 bases. The J segment lost 0 bases and the V segment lost 2 bases, leaving 0 bases of the junction unmatched. Per the germline V gene, CDR1 is KGHSH and CDR2 is LQKENI. This CDR3 spans 17 amino acids. DNA of the CDR3: TGTGCCAGCTCACCAGGGACTAGCGGGACGAACACCGGGGAGCTGTTTTTT. It translates to CASSPGTSGTNTGELFF. The entire variable domain, with the rest obtained from reference TRBV18 and TRBJ2-2, is as follows: NAGVMQNPRHLVRRRGQEARLRCSPMKGHSHVYWYRQLPEEGLKFMVYLQKENIIDESGMPKERFSAEFPKEGPSILRIQQVVRGDSAAYFCASSPGTSGTNTGELFFGEGSRLTVL.

The chain links TRBV5-3 to TRBJ1-3; D not certain. TRBV5-3 is labeled an ORF, and its function is uncertain. Trimming took off 0 bases at V and 0 bases at J, with 13 bases between the two ends. The CDR3 covers 17 residues. The CDR3 here is CARSLASRCNSGNTIYF. The CDR3 nucleotides are TGTGCCAGAAGCTTGGCCTCGCGCTGTAACTCTGGAAACACCATATATTTT.

This sequence joins TRBV7-2 and TRBJ1-1, with D unclear. V was pared by 5 bases and J by 3 bases, with 19 bases between. Germline loops: CDR1 SGHTA, CDR2 FQGNSA. CDR3 length: 16 residues. For the CDR3, the DNA is TGTGCCAGCAGCCTCCTAGGTGGAGGCGTGGACACTGAAGCTTTCTTT. This gives the protein CASSLLGGGVDTEAFF.

J is TRBJ2-7 and V is TRBV19, with 10 bases matching TRBD2. Germline CDR1 and CDR2: LNHDA and SQIVND (reference sequence). The CDR3 spans 17 residues. The ends lost 5 bases at V and 0 bases at J; junction bases unmatched: 10. The CDR3 DNA is TGTGCCAGTAGTCCCTCCTTACTAGCGGGGAGCTCCTACGAGCAGTACTTC. Amino acids: CASSPSLLAGSSYEQYF. Full variable domain (remainder filled in from reference TRBV19 and TRBJ2-7): DGGITQSPKYLFRKEGQNVTLSCEQNLNHDAMYWYRQDPGQGLRLIYYSQIVNDFQKGDIAEGYSVSREKKESFPLTVTSAQKNPTAFYLCASSPSLLAGSSYEQYFGPGTRLTVT.

In the case of this clone: Different DNA sequences within this sample yield the same CDR3. The chain couples TRBV7-3 to TRBJ2-1; D could derive from TRBD1 or TRBD2 (5 bases each). This CDR3 spans 13 amino acids. Trimming shortened V by 9 bases and J by 5 bases, and 14 bases separated the two germline ends. Germline V gene lookup returns CDR1 SGHTA and CDR2 FQGTGA. In nucleotides, the CDR3 is TGTGCCAGTAGTTTGGGACCCGACAATGAGCAGTTCTTC. It is translated as CASSLGPDNEQFF.

DNA of the CDR3: TGTGCCAGCACCTCTCGGGCGTCGGGAGGCTACACCTTC. Its translation is CASTSRASGGYTF. The chain uses TRBV27 and TRBJ1-2; D is ambiguous. CDR3 length equals 13 residues. Germline V gives CDR1 MNHEY, CDR2 SMNVEV (reference sequence). V lost 7 bases and J lost 8, with 17 bases in between.

The chain has TRBV6-5 and TRBJ2-1; tentatively, D is TRBD1 (6 bases). Per germline, CDR1 MNHEY and CDR2 SVGAGI. This CDR3 is built from 14 residues. Trimming removed 8 bases at V and 8 bases at J, with 19 bases between. The CDR3 is CASSMFTGRDEQFF. The CDR3, as DNA: TGTGCCAGCTCTATGTTTACAGGGAGAGATGAGCAGTTCTTC.

The gene calls are TRBV7-3 and TRBJ2-7, with D unclear. CDR3 length equals 14 residues. Germline CDR1 is SGHTA and CDR2 is FQGTGA. V dropped 5 bases and J dropped 1 base, with 12 bases sitting between them. The CDR3 loop reads CASSPPGLSYEQYF. In nucleotides, the CDR3 is TGTGCCAGCAGCCCTCCCGGCTTGTCCTACGAGCAGTACTTC.

This chain uses TRBV7-2 with TRBJ1-5; D ambiguous. Germline CDR1 SGHTA, CDR2 FQGNSA. The CDR3 extends over 14 amino acids. V lost 5 bases and J 3 bases, leaving 11 bases between the germline ends. CDR3 nucleotides: TGTGCCAGCAGCCCCAGTATGATCAATCAGCCCCAGCATTTT. The encoded protein is CASSPSMINQPQHF.

This clone was observed a handful of times. Other DNA sequences in the sample encode the same CDR3. The CDR3 loop is CASSLTSGELFF. The CDR3 region has the DNA TGTGCCAGCAGCTTGACGTCCGGGGAGCTGTTTTTT. This chain links TRBV7-9 with TRBJ2-2; D gene ambiguous. Deletions cut 3 bases from V and 6 bases from J, with 5 bases between. The CDR3 covers 12 residues. The germline V gene encodes CDR1 SEHNR and CDR2 FQNEAQ (reference sequence).

The chain uses TRBV19 and TRBJ2-5; no clear D gene. Trimming shortened V by 3 bases and J by 1 base, and 12 bases separated the two germline ends. Germline V gene lookup returns CDR1 LNHDA and CDR2 SQIVND (reference sequence). This CDR3 comprises 15 residues. In DNA, the CDR3 is TGTGCCAGTAGTATCCGGGCCCAACCCCAAGAGACCCAGTACTTC. Its translation is CASSIRAQPQETQYF.

V usage is TRBV19 and J usage is TRBJ2-1; D is undetermined. Germline V gene sequence: CDR1 LNHDA, CDR2 SQIVND (reference sequence). V lost 1 base to trimming and J lost 3 bases, with 7 bases between them. The CDR3 is made up of 14 amino acids. This CDR3 is CASSIGWDYNEQFF. DNA of the CDR3: TGTGCCAGTAGTATAGGTTGGGACTACAATGAGCAGTTCTTC.